The 18 T cell receptor beta chains reported below all come from one sample, sequenced in a study of cytomegalovirus exposure and HLA in healthy donors. Primers included in the PCR were 60 Vbeta and 13 Jbeta primers. Method: immunoSEQ multiplex PCR; TCRdb's copy keeps in-frame clones and lacks some. Counted here are over 85,000 clones, approximately 70% occurring once; the ten biggest clones make up about 3.5%. Sequencing used PBMCs. The receptors stem from a man between 35 and 55 years old in good health and CMV-seronegative.

The chain recombines TRBV7-2 with TRBJ2-7; D possibly corresponds to TRBD2 (6 bases). Germline CDR1 and CDR2: SGHTA and FQGNSA. V was pared by 10 bases and J by 4 bases, with 20 bases between. The CDR3 is 14 amino acids. The CDR3 loop is CAIRRSGGTYEQYF. The CDR3 nucleotides read TGTGCCATCAGGCGGAGTGGGGGGACTTACGAGCAGTACTTC. Full variable domain (outside the CDR3, taken from reference TRBV7-2 and TRBJ2-7): GAGVSQSPSNKVTEKGKDVELRCDPISGHTALYWYRQSLGQGLEFLIYFQGNSAPDKSGLPSDRFSAERTGGSVSTLTIQRTQQEDSAVYLCAIRRSGGTYEQYFGPGTRLTVT.

V gene TRBV28 combines with J gene TRBJ2-3; 7 nucleotides align to TRBD2. This CDR3 comprises 15 residues. J gave up 3 bases and V 6 bases, and 9 bases lay outside the gene matches. Per germline, CDR1 MDHEN and CDR2 SYDVKM. As DNA, the CDR3 is TGTGCCAGCAGCCCTGCGTCAGCGGGGACAGATACGCAGTATTTT. Amino acid sequence: CASSPASAGTDTQYF.

This chain joins TRBV9 and TRBJ2-3; 9 positions match TRBD1. The CDR3 is made up of 16 amino acids. Trimming at V came to 4 bases and at J to 4 bases, leaving 10 bases not matched to a gene. CDR1 and CDR2 from the germline V gene are SGDLS and YYNGEE. DNA of the CDR3: TGTGCCAGCAGCCCAAGGACAGGGGTTTGGGCAGATACGCAGTATTTT. This codes for CASSPRTGVWADTQYF. The complete variable domain, with remaining parts taken from reference TRBV9 and TRBJ2-3, reads DSGVTQTPKHLITATGQRVTLRCSPRSGDLSVYWYQQSLDQGLQFLIQYYNGEERAKGNILERFSAQQFPDLHSELNLSSLELGDSALYFCASSPRTGVWADTQYFGPGTRLTVL.

The V call is TRBV5-1, the J call TRBJ2-5; D is perhaps TRBD1 (5 bases). The CDR3 extends over 13 amino acids. The germline V gene encodes CDR1 SGHRS and CDR2 YFSETQ. V lost 6 bases and J 1 base, leaving 10 bases between the germline ends. Written as DNA, the CDR3 is TGCGCCAGCACAGGACAAAGCCAAGAGACCCAGTACTTC. It encodes CASTGQSQETQYF. Using reference TRBV5-1 and TRBJ2-5 for the parts outside the CDR3, the full variable domain is KAGVTQTPRYLIKTRGQQVTLSCSPISGHRSVSWYQQTPGQGLQFLFEYFSETQRNKGNFPGRFSGRQFSNSRSEMNVSTLELGDSALYLCASTGQSQETQYFGPGTRLLVL.

In the case of this clone: Given the absence of the conserved phenylalanine or tryptophan at the CDR3 end, a read error is likely. The rearrangement joins TRBV5-6 to TRBJ1-5; 9 bases align to TRBD1. Trimming removed 1 base from V and 5 bases from J; junction bases left unmatched: 7. CDR1 is SGHDT and CDR2 is YYEEEE in the germline V gene. The CDR3 sequence is 16 residues long. The DNA for the CDR3 is TGTGCCAGCAGCTTGCGGATGGGACAGGGTTATCAGCCCCAGCATGTT. Amino acid sequence: CASSLRMGQGYQPQHV.

The genes are TRBV14 and TRBJ1-6; tentatively, D is TRBD1 (5 bases). Per the germline V gene, CDR1 is SGHDN and CDR2 is FVKESK. Trimming removed 2 bases from V and 7 bases from J, with 12 bases in between. The CDR3 sequence is 15 residues long. As DNA, the CDR3 is TGTGCCAGCAGCCAAAGGGGTGCGAGGAATTCACCCCTCCACTTT. As protein: CASSQRGARNSPLHF.

This chain joins TRBV4-3 and TRBJ2-2; a possible D gene is TRBD1 (6 bases). V was pared by 6 bases and J by 5 bases, with 13 bases between. Germline CDR1 LGHNA, CDR2 YSLEER. The CDR3 length is 14 residues. The CDR3 protein is CASRQGVSTGELFF. CDR3 DNA sequence: TGCGCCAGCAGACAGGGAGTTTCGACCGGGGAGCTGTTTTTT.

This clone has more than one count but fewer than ten. This chain connects TRBV6-6 to TRBJ2-4, with 10 bases identical to TRBD1. V shed 0 bases, J shed 7 bases, and the junction held 6 bases outside the gene matches. The CDR3 covers 16 residues. Germline assignment: CDR1 MNHNY and CDR2 SVGAGI (reference sequence). The CDR3 region is CASSYSRDRGRNIQYF. For the CDR3, the DNA is TGTGCCAGCAGTTACTCCAGAGACAGGGGGCGGAACATTCAGTACTTC.

The V call is TRBV28, the J call TRBJ1-3; D is perhaps TRBD1 (6 bases). This CDR3 comprises 16 residues. CDR1 is MDHEN and CDR2 is SYDVKM in the germline V gene. V lost 4 bases to trimming and J lost 0 bases, with 13 bases between them. The CDR3 reads CASSSQGYRSGNTIYF. The CDR3 DNA is TGTGCCAGCAGTTCACAGGGCTATCGCTCTGGAAACACCATATATTTT.

The CDR3 nucleotides are TGTGCCAGCTGGGACACTTTAAGCAATCAGCCCCAGCATTTT. Translated, it gives CASWDTLSNQPQHF. The J gene is TRBJ1-5, the V gene TRBV28; possible D gene TRBD1, 6 bases. V was shortened by 8 bases and J by 1 base, with 12 bases between the two germline ends. In germline, CDR1 is MDHEN, CDR2 SYDVKM. There are 14 residues in the CDR3.

This clone was observed a handful of times. The V gene is TRBV6-5, the J gene TRBJ1-1, with D possibly being TRBD1 (5 bases). CDR3 length: 16 residues. Germline V CDR1 and CDR2: MNHEY, SVGAGI. The V and J ends lost 4 bases and 4 bases respectively, with 19 bases between them. The DNA of the CDR3 is TGTGCCAGCAGTTTAACAGCAGGGAGGAGGATCACTGAAGCTTTCTTT. Translating it yields CASSLTAGRRITEAFF.

This chain links TRBV5-1 with TRBJ1-1; D unclear. Germline loops: CDR1 SGHRS, CDR2 YFSETQ. Trimming took 3 bases from V and 4 from J, leaving 7 bases between them. This CDR3 is built from 12 residues. The CDR3 region is CASSSGSTEAFF. The CDR3 DNA follows: TGCGCCAGCAGCTCCGGGTCCACTGAAGCTTTCTTT.

The chain employs TRBV10-3 and TRBJ2-7; D possibly corresponds to TRBD2 (5 bases). CDR3 size: 16 residues. Trimming pared 5 bases from V and 7 bases from J, leaving 24 bases between. Germline CDR1 reads ENHRY; CDR2 reads SYGVKD. The CDR3 loop reads CAISKTDLGPTGEQYF. Here the CDR3 DNA reads TGTGCCATCAGTAAGACCGATTTGGGTCCTACGGGAGAGCAGTACTTC.

The chain links TRBV11-2 to TRBJ2-7; the match to TRBD2 covers 8 bases. Per the germline V gene, CDR1 is SGHAT and CDR2 is FQNNGV. Trimming removed 5 bases from V and 3 bases from J; junction bases left unmatched: 12. The CDR3 runs 16 residues. The CDR3 sequence is CASSRTPPAGVYEQYF. The CDR3 nucleotides are TGTGCCAGCAGCCGGACCCCCCCAGCGGGGGTCTACGAGCAGTACTTC.

The chain has TRBV5-1 and TRBJ1-6; TRBD1 is a possible D gene (6 bases). The V end was cut by 3 bases, the J end by 8 bases, with 18 bases between. The germline CDR1 and CDR2 sequences are SGHRS and YFSETQ. This CDR3 region has 16 residues. The CDR3 DNA is TGCGCCAGCAGCTGGGCTGCACAGGGTAGGGATTCACCCCTCCACTTT. This sequence encodes CASSWAAQGRDSPLHF.

In nucleotides, the CDR3 is TGTGCCAGCAGCCGAGGAATCGACACTGAAGCTTTCTTT. Its protein product is CASSRGIDTEAFF. The chain carries TRBV5-8 and TRBJ1-1; D gene ambiguous. V lost 4 bases to trimming and J lost 3 bases, with 10 bases between them. The germline CDR1 and CDR2 sequences are SGHTS and YDEGEE. The CDR3 loop spans 13 amino acids. The full variable domain, in which reference TRBV5-8 and TRBJ1-1 provide the parts outside the CDR3, is EAGVTQSPTHLIKTRGQQATLRCSPISGHTSVYWYQQALGLGLQFLLWYDEGEERNRGNFPPRFSGRQFPNYSSELNVNALELEDSALYLCASSRGIDTEAFFGQGTRLTVV.

About this clone: One junction end does not reproduce the germline sequence, and a read error may be involved. In DNA, the CDR3 is TGCGCCAGCAGCCAAGATCCGGGGATAGCGGGGGGGGACAATGGGCAGTTCTTC. Its translation: CASSQDPGIAGGDNGQFF. The rearrangement uses TRBV4-3 and TRBJ2-1, with TRBD2 matching over 11 bases. The CDR3 extends over 18 amino acids. Germline-derived CDR1 and CDR2 are LGHNA and YSLEER.

J is TRBJ2-1 and V is TRBV7-2, with TRBD2 as a possible D gene (5 bases). CDR3 size: 15 residues. Germline loops: CDR1 SGHTA, CDR2 FQGNSA. V was pared by 5 bases and J by 6 bases, with 17 bases between. CDR3 coding DNA: TGTGCCAGCAGCCCGGGGTTAGCGACAAGCAATGAGCAGTTCTTC. Translation: CASSPGLATSNEQFF.